This is a list of T cell receptor beta chains from one sample in a study of OX40 agonist ivuxolimab in advanced cancers. The method was immunoSEQ multiplex PCR; TCRdb's version includes in-frame clones alone and lacks a portion of them. The sample has under 70,000 clones; 86% are singletons. The starting material was CD4+ or CD8+ T cells sorted from blood, obtained in a trial of the OX40 agonist ivuxolimab. The receptors originated from an adult with an advanced solid tumor such as melanoma, head and neck, liver or kidney cancer. Each CDR3 is given with its conserved first and last residue. The D gene is left open where the match is weak. Clone size is stated in some rows and not others, as once, few, many or a class when expanded.

j_call,v_call,d_call,clone_size,cdr3_nt,cdr3_aa
TRBJ2-7,TRBV6-5,TRBD1,-,TGTGCCAGCAGTCGGGACAGGGGCCCCAACGAGCAGTACTTC,CASSRDRGPNEQYF
TRBJ2-1,TRBV27,TRBD2,-,TGTGCCACCCGGGACTATACCGGGGGCTCCTACAATGAGCAGTTCTTC,CATRDYTGGSYNEQFF
TRBJ1-6,TRBV28,TRBD1,-,TGTGCCAGCAGTTTAAGACAGGGGTTTTCACCCCTCCACTTT,CASSLRQGFSPLHF
TRBJ1-1,TRBV4-2,-,-,TGTGCCAGCAGCCAAGCGTTAGGGGCGGGGTTCACTGAAGCTTTCTTT,CASSQALGAGFTEAFF
TRBJ1-5,TRBV18,TRBD1,-,TGTGCCAGCTCACTAACGGGGGGTACAGGGGAAGTGCCCCAGCATTTT,CASSLTGGTGEVPQHF
TRBJ1-6,TRBV7-2,TRBD1,-,TGTGCCAGCAGCCCGACAGGGTTCCCACCCCTCCACTTT,CASSPTGFPPLHF
TRBJ1-1,TRBV27,-,few,TGTGCCAGCAGTTCTTTGGGAGTTACTGAAGCTTTCTTT,CASSSLGVTEAFF
TRBJ2-5,TRBV7-2,TRBD1,-,TGTGCCAGCAGCTTCTCAACAGGGGGCGAGGCGGCCCAGTACTTC,CASSFSTGGEAAQYF
TRBJ1-2,TRBV5-6,TRBD1,-,TGTGCCAGCATCAGGGACAGGGGGCCTGGGGCTAACTATGGCTACACCTTC,CASIRDRGPGANYGYTF
TRBJ2-7,TRBV29-1,-,-,TGCAGCGTTGGGACCCGGGACCGAGTCTACGAGCAGTACTTC,CSVGTRDRVYEQYF
TRBJ2-2,TRBV7-9,-,-,TGTGCCAGCAGCCGCGGAGTGAACACCGGGGAGCTGTTTTTT,CASSRGVNTGELFF
TRBJ2-7,TRBV7-2,-,-,TGTGCCAGCAGCTCGCCCATATTCTACGAGCAGTACTTC,CASSSPIFYEQYF
TRBJ2-4,TRBV12-5,TRBD2,-,TGTGCTAGTGGTTCCGGACTAGAGGGGCCTCTAGACATTCAGTACTTC,CASGSGLEGPLDIQYF
TRBJ2-7,TRBV11-3,-,-,TGTGCCAGCAGCTTAGGGGTCTTGGTTTGGGAGCAGTACTTC,CASSLGVLVWEQYF
TRBJ2-3,TRBV18,-,many,TGTGCCAGCTCAAAGGACAGCGCTAGCACAGATACGCAGTATTTT,CASSKDSASTDTQYF
TRBJ2-2,TRBV2,-,few,TGTGCCAGCACCCGGGAAGCCGGGGAGCTGTTTTTT,CASTREAGELFF
TRBJ2-3,TRBV2,TRBD2,-,TGTGCCAGCAATACCCCCAGCGGGGGAGATACGCAGTATTTT,CASNTPSGGDTQYF
TRBJ2-5,TRBV5-4,-,-,TGTGCCAGCAGCTTCGGCGGCCGGGAGACCCAGTACTTC,CASSFGGRETQYF
TRBJ1-2,TRBV19,-,-,TGTGCCAGTAGTTTACAGCTAAACTATGGCTACACCTTC,CASSLQLNYGYTF
TRBJ2-1,TRBV30,TRBD2,few,TGTGCCTGGAGTACTCGGACTAGCGGGCAGTTCTTC,CAWSTRTSGQFF
TRBJ1-6,TRBV18,-,-,TGTGCCAGCTCACCGAACCCTTCCTCAAATTCACCCCTCCACTTT,CASSPNPSSNSPLHF
TRBJ1-2,TRBV20-1,-,-,TGCAGTGCCCGGGGACCCGTAGGCTACACCTTC,CSARGPVGYTF
TRBJ2-7,TRBV19,-,-,TGTGCCAGTAGTGAACGGCCTAACTCCTACGAGCAGTACTTC,CASSERPNSYEQYF
TRBJ2-7,TRBV7-2,TRBD1,-,TGTGCCAGCAACACCGGACAGGGGACCTACGAGCAGTACTTC,CASNTGQGTYEQYF
TRBJ2-4,TRBV10-1,-,-,TGCGCCAGCAGTGTCTCGGGACCCTCACGGGCCAAAAACATTCAGTACTTC,CASSVSGPSRAKNIQYF
TRBJ1-1,TRBV14,-,-,TGTGCCAGCAGGCCCTCGGGTGCGGACACTGAAGCTTTCTTT,CASRPSGADTEAFF
TRBJ1-3,TRBV5-1,-,-,TGCGCCAGCAGCTCCGGAAGCTCTGGAAACACCATATATTTT,CASSSGSSGNTIYF
TRBJ2-2,TRBV9,-,-,TGTGCCAGCAGCGTAGTGGGTCCGGGGGAGCTGTTTTTT,CASSVVGPGELFF
TRBJ1-1,TRBV30,-,-,TGTGCCTGGAAAGGGCAGGGCCCGAGTAAGGCTTTCTTT,CAWKGQGPSKAFF
TRBJ1-1,TRBV5-1,-,-,TGCGCCAGCAGCTTGGATTATGGGGTGGACACTGAAGCTTTCTTT,CASSLDYGVDTEAFF
TRBJ1-2,TRBV10-3,-,-,TGTGCCATCAGTGGAAGTTTCAGAGCAAGCTATGGCTACACCTTC,CAISGSFRASYGYTF
TRBJ2-3,TRBV29-1,TRBD2,few,TGCTCCGGGACTAGCGACGATACGCAGTATTTT,CSGTSDDTQYF
TRBJ1-1,TRBV4-3,-,-,TGCGCCAGCAGCCAGAGGGGAGGGGCGGTAACTGAAGCTTTCTTT,CASSQRGGAVTEAFF
TRBJ1-5,TRBV27,-,-,TGTGCCAGCAGTCCAGGGTTGCGCAATCAGCCCCAGCATTTT,CASSPGLRNQPQHF
TRBJ1-1,TRBV9,-,-,TGTGCCAGCAGCGTCAGGGAGAACACTGAAGCTTTCTTT,CASSVRENTEAFF
TRBJ2-6,TRBV5-1,TRBD1,-,TGCGCCAGCAGCCTTTCAGGGGGCTCTGGGGCCAACGTCCTGACTTTC,CASSLSGGSGANVLTF
TRBJ2-1,TRBV6-5,-,-,TGTGCCAGCAGTTACTTAGGCAGGGTAGGGCAGTTCTTC,CASSYLGRVGQFF
TRBJ1-5,TRBV28,-,-,TGTGCCAGCAGTGCTATTTATCAGCCCCAGCATTTT,CASSAIYQPQHF
TRBJ1-4,TRBV9,-,-,TGTGCCAGCAGCCCCCCAAGCGGGACCGCTAATGAAAAACTGTTTTTT,CASSPPSGTANEKLFF
TRBJ1-2,TRBV5-1,TRBD1,-,TGCGCCAGCAGCCTAGGACAGGGGAATATGAATGGCTACACCTTC,CASSLGQGNMNGYTF
TRBJ2-7,TRBV6-1,-,-,TGTGCCAGCAGGACCGGGACGGTATACTACGAGCAGTACTTC,CASRTGTVYYEQYF
TRBJ2-4,TRBV6-6,-,-,TGTGCCAGCAGACAGGACAGACGGGACATTCAGTACTTC,CASRQDRRDIQYF
TRBJ1-5,TRBV5-6,-,-,TGTGCCAGCAGCCGGGACAGCAATCAGCCCCAGCATTTT,CASSRDSNQPQHF
TRBJ2-3,TRBV5-6,-,-,TGTGCCAGCAGCTTGGTTGGTCCCACAGATACGCAGTATTTT,CASSLVGPTDTQYF
TRBJ2-5,TRBV9,TRBD1,once,TGTGCCAGCAGCACTGGGACAGAACAAGAGACCCAGTACTTC,CASSTGTEQETQYF
TRBJ2-1,TRBV18,-,-,TGTGCCAGCTCACCGATGATAGACAATGAGCAGTTCTTC,CASSPMIDNEQFF
TRBJ1-6,TRBV6-1,-,once,TGTGCCGCTTCCGACCCGGGTGGTTATTCACCCCTCCACTTT,CAASDPGGYSPLHF
TRBJ2-2,TRBV7-9,-,once,TGTGCCAGCAGCGATACAGGATTCCGAACCGGGGAGCTGTTTTTT,CASSDTGFRTGELFF
TRBJ1-1,TRBV11-2,TRBD1,-,TGTGCCAGCAGCCCCAGCCTAGGGGGCTTGACTGAAGCTTTCTTT,CASSPSLGGLTEAFF
TRBJ2-1,TRBV9,TRBD1,-,TGTGCCAGCAGCGGCGGGACAGGAGCCAATGAGCAGTTCTTC,CASSGGTGANEQFF
TRBJ2-2,TRBV5-1,-,once,TGCGCCAGCAGCTTGGTCGCAGGCACCGGGGAGCTGTTTTTT,CASSLVAGTGELFF
TRBJ2-1,TRBV28,-,-,TGTGCCAGCAGTTTAGGGACGGCATACAATGAGCAGTTCTTC,CASSLGTAYNEQFF